The rows below give T cell receptor beta chains drawn from one sample of a study of graft-versus-host responses after intestinal transplantation. This table comes from immunoSEQ multiplex PCR, and its TCRdb copy is limited to in-frame clones, with some not included. In the table there are about 8,100 clones, approximately 64% of which are singletons. The specimen was ileum tissue, collected around 440 days after transplant. The receptors stem from a human patient who received an intestinal transplant, so some T cells may come from the graft donor. Each CDR3 is given with its conserved first and last residue. Each record gives: J gene, D gene, V gene, clone size, CDR3 protein, CDR3 DNA. A D gene is named only where the DNA matches it firmly. Only some rows state a clone size, as once, few, many or a class for expanded clones.

TRBJ2-5,TRBD1,TRBV6-6,-,CASSGGTVETQYF,TGTGCCAGCAGCGGTGGGACAGTAGAGACCCAGTACTTC
TRBJ2-1,-,TRBV6-1,-,CASSELTGSGNEQFF,TGTGCCAGCAGTGAGTTGACAGGTTCAGGAAATGAGCAGTTCTTC
TRBJ2-7,-,TRBV11-1,-,CASRPYYRGEQYF,TGTGCCAGCAGGCCTTATTATCGGGGGGAGCAGTACTTC
TRBJ2-2,-,TRBV7-9,-,CASSPTTGRNTGELFF,TGTGCCAGCAGCCCTACTACAGGGCGCAACACCGGGGAGCTGTTTTTT
TRBJ2-2,-,TRBV18,-,CASSPGSTATGELFF,TGTGCCAGCTCACCAGGCTCGACAGCCACCGGGGAGCTGTTTTTT
TRBJ2-1,TRBD1,TRBV7-6,-,CASGTGTGFYNEQFF,TGTGCCAGCGGAACCGGGACAGGGTTCTACAATGAGCAGTTCTTC
TRBJ1-1,-,TRBV5-1,-,CASSGTGTRNTEAFF,TGCGCCAGCAGCGGAACCGGGACAAGGAACACTGAAGCTTTCTTT
TRBJ1-1,TRBD1,TRBV6-1,-,CASSERVQGPSEAFF,TGTGCCAGCAGTGAACGGGTACAGGGGCCGTCTGAAGCTTTCTTT
TRBJ2-3,TRBD1,TRBV28,-,CASSSQGADTQYF,TGTGCCAGCAGCTCACAGGGGGCAGATACGCAGTATTTT
TRBJ1-5,-,TRBV6-6,few,CASSYTEAVGVGPQHF,TGTGCCAGCAGTTACACGGAGGCCGTTGGGGTAGGGCCCCAGCATTTT
TRBJ2-3,-,TRBV5-1,-,CASSLSGGATDTQYF,TGCGCCAGCAGCTTATCTGGCGGGGCCACAGATACGCAGTATTTT
TRBJ1-4,TRBD1,TRBV5-1,-,CASSLSGQGDEKLFF,TGCGCCAGCAGCTTGTCCGGACAGGGGGATGAAAAACTGTTTTTT
TRBJ1-2,-,TRBV15,-,CATSRDYPDETVGNYGYTF,TGTGCCACCAGCAGAGATTATCCCGATGAGACAGTTGGAAACTATGGCTACACCTTC
TRBJ2-1,-,TRBV2,-,CASSGGRGSYNEQFF,TGTGCCAGCAGTGGGGGCAGGGGAAGCTACAATGAGCAGTTCTTC
TRBJ1-6,-,TRBV5-8,-,CASSLSQGGSYNSPLHF,TGTGCCAGCAGCTTGTCCCAGGGAGGTTCCTATAATTCACCCCTCCACTTT
TRBJ2-1,-,TRBV19,few,CASSQVPGNEQFF,TGTGCCAGTTCGCAGGTACCGGGCAATGAGCAGTTCTTC
TRBJ1-2,TRBD1,TRBV2,-,CASSEGDSGLYGYTF,TGTGCCAGCAGTGAAGGGGACAGTGGGCTCTATGGCTACACCTTC
TRBJ2-2,TRBD1,TRBV25-1,few,CASSDGTGGDKGELFF,TGTGCCAGCAGTGACGGGACAGGGGGGGACAAAGGGGAGCTGTTTTTT